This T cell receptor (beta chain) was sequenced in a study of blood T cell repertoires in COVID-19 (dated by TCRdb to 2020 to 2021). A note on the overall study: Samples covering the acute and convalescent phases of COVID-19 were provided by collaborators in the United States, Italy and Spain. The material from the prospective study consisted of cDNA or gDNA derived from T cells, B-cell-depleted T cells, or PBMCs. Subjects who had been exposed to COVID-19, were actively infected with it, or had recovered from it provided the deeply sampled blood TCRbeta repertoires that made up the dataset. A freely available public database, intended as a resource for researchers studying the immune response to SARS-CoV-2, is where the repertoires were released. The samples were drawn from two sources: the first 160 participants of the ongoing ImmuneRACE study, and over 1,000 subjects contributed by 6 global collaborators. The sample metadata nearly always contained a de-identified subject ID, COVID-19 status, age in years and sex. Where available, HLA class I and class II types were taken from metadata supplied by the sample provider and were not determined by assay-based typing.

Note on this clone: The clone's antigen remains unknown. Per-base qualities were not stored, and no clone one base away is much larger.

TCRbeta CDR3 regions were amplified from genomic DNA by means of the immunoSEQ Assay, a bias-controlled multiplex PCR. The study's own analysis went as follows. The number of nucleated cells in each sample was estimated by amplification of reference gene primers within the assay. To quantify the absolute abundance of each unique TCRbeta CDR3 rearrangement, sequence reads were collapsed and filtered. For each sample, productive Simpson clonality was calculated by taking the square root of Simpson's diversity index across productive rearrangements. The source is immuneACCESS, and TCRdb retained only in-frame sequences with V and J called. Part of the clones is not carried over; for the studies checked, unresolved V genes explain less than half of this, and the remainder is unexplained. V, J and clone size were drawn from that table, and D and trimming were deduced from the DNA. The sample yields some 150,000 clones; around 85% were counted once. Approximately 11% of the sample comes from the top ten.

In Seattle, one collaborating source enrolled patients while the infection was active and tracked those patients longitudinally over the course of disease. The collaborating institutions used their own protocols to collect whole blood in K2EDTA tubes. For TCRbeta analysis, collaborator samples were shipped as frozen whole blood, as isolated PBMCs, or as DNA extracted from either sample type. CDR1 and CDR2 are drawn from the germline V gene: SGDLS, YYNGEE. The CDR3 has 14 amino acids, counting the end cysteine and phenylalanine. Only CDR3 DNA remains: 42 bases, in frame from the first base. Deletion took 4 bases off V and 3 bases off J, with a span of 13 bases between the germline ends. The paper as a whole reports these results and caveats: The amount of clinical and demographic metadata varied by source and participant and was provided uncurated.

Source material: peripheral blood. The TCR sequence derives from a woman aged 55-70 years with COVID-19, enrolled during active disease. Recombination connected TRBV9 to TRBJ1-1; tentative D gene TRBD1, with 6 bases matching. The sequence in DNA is TGTGCCAGCAGCTTCGACAGGTCGGACACTGAAGCTTTCTTT. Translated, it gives CASSFDRSDTEAFF.